Following are 25 T cell receptor beta chains from one sample sequenced in a study of response to subunit inactivated influenza vaccine. TCRdb passed the RT-PCR reads through MiXCR, listing each CDR3 protein once. The repertoire consists of some 550,000 distinct CDR3 sequences, with roughly 23% occurring once and the leading ten covering under 3.5%. A further study also used this sample, focusing on T cells expressing NK-cell markers. This second study says: UMI-tagged 5'RACE template switching yielded the TCR beta cDNA.

The sequences come from CD4+ T cells sorted from PBMCs, collected 11 to 12 days after vaccination. Source of these receptors: a man between 45 and 60 years old who received an inactivated influenza vaccine.

The chain has TRBV20-1 and TRBJ2-1, with D possibly being TRBD2 (6 bases). The germline V gene has CDR1 DFQATT and CDR2 SNEGSKA (reference sequence). V gave up 7 bases and J gave up 1 base, with 14 bases separating them. This CDR3 is 14 amino acids long. The CDR3 nucleotides read TGCAGTGTAGGCGGGACCGGGTCCTACAATGAGCAGTTCTTC. Protein product: CSVGGTGSYNEQFF.

CDR3 sequence reads: CSAARTDKETQYF. The CDR3 region has the DNA TGCAGTGCTGCCCGGACCGATAAAGAGACCCAGTACTTC. The V call is TRBV20-1, the J call TRBJ2-5; D not resolved. Germline CDR1 is DFQATT and CDR2 is SNEGSKA (reference sequence). The CDR3 runs 13 residues. V lost 5 bases and J lost 3, with 13 bases in between.

V is TRBV15 and J is TRBJ2-7; TRBD2 agrees at 10 bases. CDR3 size: 16 residues. Germline V gives CDR1 LNHNV, CDR2 YYDKDF (reference sequence). Losses at the gene ends were 0 bases for V and 5 bases for J; bases not matched to a gene: 7. CDR3 coding DNA: TGTGCCACCAGCAGAGATCGACTAGCGGGCCGTCACGAGCAGTACTTC. It yields the protein CATSRDRLAGRHEQYF.

This clonotype was observed a handful of times. The CDR3 nucleotides are TGTGCCAGCAGCGTAGGTGGTCAGGGCCTCCTGAGCGACGAGCAGTACTTC. Translation gives CASSVGGQGLLSDEQYF. This sequence joins TRBV9 and TRBJ2-7; tentatively, D is TRBD1 (5 bases). The CDR3 contains 17 residues. Trimming removed 0 bases from V and 5 bases from J, with 21 bases in between. Germline V gives CDR1 SGDLS, CDR2 YYNGEE. The full variable domain, in which reference TRBV9 and TRBJ2-7 provide the parts outside the CDR3, is DSGVTQTPKHLITATGQRVTLRCSPRSGDLSVYWYQQSLDQGLQFLIQYYNGEERAKGNILERFSAQQFPDLHSELNLSSLELGDSALYFCASSVGGQGLLSDEQYFGPGTRLTVT.

This clonotype was counted between two and nine times. The V gene is TRBV5-1, the J gene TRBJ1-4; 8 positions match TRBD1. The CDR3 sequence is 15 residues long. Germline CDR1 SGHRS, CDR2 YFSETQ. V lost 4 bases, J lost 3 bases, and 5 bases stayed unmatched. The CDR3, as DNA: TGCGCCAGCAGCGGTGGGACAGGACCTAATGAAAAACTGTTTTTT. Translating it yields CASSGGTGPNEKLFF.

This clonotype has just a few counts. This chain connects TRBV2 to TRBJ2-5; D is unclear. V was trimmed by 2 bases and J by 3 bases, leaving 10 bases between them. Germline CDR1 and CDR2: SNHLY and FYNNEI. The CDR3 is made up of 14 amino acids. The CDR3 sequence is CASSELRREETQYF. CDR3 coding DNA: TGTGCCAGCAGTGAATTGAGGCGCGAAGAGACCCAGTACTTC.

The rearrangement joins TRBV12-3 or TRBV12-4 to TRBJ1-2; D is perhaps TRBD1 (5 bases). The CDR3 contains 12 residues. V was clipped by 8 bases and J by 8 bases, with 15 bases between them. CDR3 amino acids: CASSRGVGGYTF. The CDR3 DNA reads as TGTGCCAGCTCACGGGGGGTCGGGGGCTACACCTTC.

The CDR3: CAIRGSDGDTEAFF. As DNA, the CDR3 is TGTGCCATCAGGGGAAGCGACGGGGACACTGAAGCTTTCTTT. The chain is built from TRBV10-3 and TRBJ1-1, with D uncertain. Per germline, CDR1 ENHRY and CDR2 SYGVKD. The V and J ends lost 6 bases and 3 bases respectively, with 14 bases between them. The CDR3 spans 14 residues.

The genes are TRBV21-1 and TRBJ2-7; the table's D call, TRBD1, was not checked against the DNA. TRBV21-1 is a pseudogene. This CDR3 contains 16 residues. CDR3 region: CASGVRRQGTSYEQYF. Written as DNA, the CDR3 is TGTGCCAGCGGGGTTCGACGTCAGGGTACCTCCTACGAGCAGTACTTC.

As DNA, the CDR3 is TGTGCCAGCAGCCCTGCCGCGGTCAGGACGACCGGGAACATTCAGTACTTC. Its protein product is CASSPAAVRTTGNIQYF. The chain employs TRBV28 and TRBJ2-4; no firm D call. CDR3 length: 17 residues. Trimming took 6 bases from V and 7 from J, leaving 25 bases between them. CDR1 and CDR2 (germline): MDHEN, SYDVKM. Complete variable domain (other parts from reference TRBV28 and TRBJ2-4): DVKVTQSSRYLVKRTGEKVFLECVQDMDHENMFWYRQDPGLGLRLIYFSYDVKMKEKGDIPEGYSVSREKKERFSLILESASTNQTSMYLCASSPAAVRTTGNIQYFGAGTRLSVL.

This rearrangement joins TRBV4-2 to TRBJ1-2; D unresolved. Germline CDR1 and CDR2: LGHNA and YNFKEQ. The CDR3 sequence is 13 residues long. V shed 1 base and J shed 4 bases, with 7 bases lying between them. CDR3 nucleotide sequence: TGTGCCAGCAGCCAAGTACAGAGCTATGGCTACACCTTC. It codes for CASSQVQSYGYTF.

This clonotype was seen only a few times. This rearrangement joins TRBV5-1 to TRBJ2-3, with 9 positions matching TRBD2. Germline loops: CDR1 SGHRS, CDR2 YFSETQ. With 4 bases clipped from V and 5 bases from J, the junction kept 11 bases outside the gene matches. This CDR3 contains 16 residues. The CDR3 DNA follows: TGCGCCAGCAGCCCCCTGGCGGGGGGGCCTGGAGATACGCAGTATTTT. It yields the protein CASSPLAGGPGDTQYF.

The chain carries TRBV5-6 and TRBJ2-7; 8 nucleotides line up with TRBD2. With V trimmed by 0 bases and J by 2 bases, 4 bases remained unmatched. CDR1 is SGHDT, CDR2 YYEEEE, per germline. This CDR3 region has 15 residues. As DNA, the CDR3 is TGTGCCAGCAGCTTGGCAGTAGCGGGAACCTACGAGCAGTACTTC. It is translated as CASSLAVAGTYEQYF.

The rearrangement joins TRBV18 to TRBJ2-3; D gene ambiguous. This CDR3 has 14 residues. The V end was cut by 3 bases, the J end by 6 bases, with 13 bases between. Germline V gene data show CDR1 as KGHSH and CDR2 as LQKENI. CDR3 sequence (DNA): TGTGCCAGCTCACCTCCCTCTAGTGGGGATACGCAGTATTTT. Encoded protein: CASSPPSSGDTQYF. Drawing the rest from reference TRBV18 and TRBJ2-3, the complete variable domain is NAGVMQNPRHLVRRRGQEARLRCSPMKGHSHVYWYRQLPEEGLKFMVYLQKENIIDESGMPKERFSAEFPKEGPSILRIQQVVRGDSAAYFCASSPPSSGDTQYFGPGTRLTVL.

This clonotype was counted only a few times. CDR3 coding DNA: TGCGCCAGCAGCTTTTCCGACAGGGGGTACCAGCCCCAGCATTTT. This gives the protein CASSFSDRGYQPQHF. The chain joins TRBV5-1 to TRBJ1-5; TRBD1 aligns across 9 bases. V dropped 2 bases and J dropped 7; count of bases not matched to a gene: 7. The germline V gene encodes CDR1 SGHRS and CDR2 YFSETQ. The length of the CDR3 is 15 residues.

This clonotype was counted a few times. This sequence joins TRBV15 and TRBJ2-2; D unresolved. The germline V and J ends were trimmed by 3 bases and 4 bases, with 12 bases remaining between them. The CDR3 runs 15 residues. Germline values: CDR1 LNHNV, CDR2 YYDKDF (reference sequence). In nucleotides, the CDR3 is TGTGCCACCAGCAGCGCCGCGGTCTCCACCGGGGAGCTGTTTTTT. Protein: CATSSAAVSTGELFF.

Only a few counts were recorded for this clonotype. The rearrangement links TRBV10-3 to TRBJ2-1; tentative D call: TRBD1 (6 bases). V was pared by 7 bases and J by 0 bases, with 10 bases between. The CDR3 contains 14 residues. The germline V gene encodes CDR1 ENHRY and CDR2 SYGVKD. In DNA form, the CDR3 reads TGTGCCATCAAGGGGGACAACTCCTACAATGAGCAGTTCTTC. Translated, it gives CAIKGDNSYNEQFF.

V and J are TRBV29-1 and TRBJ1-4; D uncertain. The CDR3 length is 12 residues. Germline V gives CDR1 SQVTM, CDR2 ANQGSEA. The V and J ends lost 4 bases and 8 bases respectively, with 11 bases between them. CDR3 DNA: TGCAGCGTTGGAGGGAGAAGCGAAAAACTGTTTTTT. This sequence encodes CSVGGRSEKLFF.

J is TRBJ2-1 and V is TRBV7-9; D remains ambiguous. This CDR3 contains 14 residues. Germline V gene lookup returns CDR1 SEHNR and CDR2 FQNEAQ (reference sequence). Trimming took 5 bases from V and 7 from J, leaving 15 bases between them. This chain's CDR3 is CASSPRGPENEQFF. The CDR3 DNA sequence: TGTGCCAGCAGCCCGCGTGGGCCGGAGAATGAGCAGTTCTTC.

This chain connects TRBV5-1 to TRBJ1-1, with D possibly TRBD1 on 5 matching bases. V lost 0 bases and J 5 bases, leaving 23 bases between the germline ends. CDR1 is SGHRS, CDR2 YFSETQ, per germline. The CDR3 has 18 amino acids. The CDR3 loop is CASSLEGLSTSRGTEAFF. The DNA of the CDR3 is TGCGCCAGCAGCTTGGAAGGCCTTTCGACAAGCCGGGGGACTGAAGCTTTCTTT.

This clonotype was picked up many times. The chain is built from TRBV7-2 and TRBJ2-7; D is undetermined. V lost 2 bases and J 4 bases, leaving 9 bases between the germline ends. This CDR3 region has 13 residues. CDR1 is SGHTA, CDR2 FQGNSA, per germline. In DNA, the CDR3 is TGTGCCAGCAGCTTACGGGCCCCATACGAGCAGTACTTC. Translated, it gives CASSLRAPYEQYF.

This clonotype was detected ten times or more. The J gene is TRBJ2-7, the V gene TRBV7-9; 9 nucleotides line up with TRBD1. The CDR3 spans 14 residues. Germline trimming cut 4 bases from V and 4 bases from J; bases unmatched to any gene: 5. Germline V gene data show CDR1 as SEHNR and CDR2 as FQNEAQ (reference sequence). CDR3 DNA sequence: TGTGCCAGCAGCTCGACAGGGGGAGTATACGAGCAGTACTTC. Residues: CASSSTGGVYEQYF.

This clonotype was seen repeatedly, ten times or more. The chain has TRBV7-9 and TRBJ2-3; D tentatively reads TRBD1 or TRBD2 (5 bases each). V lost 1 base and J lost 0, with 14 bases in between. There are 17 residues in the CDR3. CDR1 is SEHNR and CDR2 is FQNEAQ in the germline V gene (reference sequence). DNA of the CDR3: TGTGCCAGCAGCTTAGGATTCCCGGGGCCAAGCACAGATACGCAGTATTTT. This encodes CASSLGFPGPSTDTQYF.

This clonotype was picked up a small number of times. CDR3: CSVDSTWHNEQFF. The CDR3 region has the DNA TGCAGCGTTGATTCGACTTGGCACAATGAGCAGTTCTTC. V and J are TRBV29-1 and TRBJ2-1; D is ambiguous. In germline, CDR1 is SQVTM, CDR2 ANQGSEA. The CDR3 totals 13 residues. Between the trimmed V and J ends, which lost 3 bases and 5 bases, there was a span of 11 bases.

This clonotype came up a few times. The genes are TRBV12-3 or TRBV12-4 and TRBJ2-3; TRBD1 or TRBD2 may be the D gene (5 bases each). V lost 5 bases to trimming and J lost 2 bases, with 14 bases between them. The CDR3 runs to 15 residues. CDR3 bases: TGTGCCAGCAGTGCAACAGGACTTCACACAGATACGCAGTATTTT. This translates into CASSATGLHTDTQYF.